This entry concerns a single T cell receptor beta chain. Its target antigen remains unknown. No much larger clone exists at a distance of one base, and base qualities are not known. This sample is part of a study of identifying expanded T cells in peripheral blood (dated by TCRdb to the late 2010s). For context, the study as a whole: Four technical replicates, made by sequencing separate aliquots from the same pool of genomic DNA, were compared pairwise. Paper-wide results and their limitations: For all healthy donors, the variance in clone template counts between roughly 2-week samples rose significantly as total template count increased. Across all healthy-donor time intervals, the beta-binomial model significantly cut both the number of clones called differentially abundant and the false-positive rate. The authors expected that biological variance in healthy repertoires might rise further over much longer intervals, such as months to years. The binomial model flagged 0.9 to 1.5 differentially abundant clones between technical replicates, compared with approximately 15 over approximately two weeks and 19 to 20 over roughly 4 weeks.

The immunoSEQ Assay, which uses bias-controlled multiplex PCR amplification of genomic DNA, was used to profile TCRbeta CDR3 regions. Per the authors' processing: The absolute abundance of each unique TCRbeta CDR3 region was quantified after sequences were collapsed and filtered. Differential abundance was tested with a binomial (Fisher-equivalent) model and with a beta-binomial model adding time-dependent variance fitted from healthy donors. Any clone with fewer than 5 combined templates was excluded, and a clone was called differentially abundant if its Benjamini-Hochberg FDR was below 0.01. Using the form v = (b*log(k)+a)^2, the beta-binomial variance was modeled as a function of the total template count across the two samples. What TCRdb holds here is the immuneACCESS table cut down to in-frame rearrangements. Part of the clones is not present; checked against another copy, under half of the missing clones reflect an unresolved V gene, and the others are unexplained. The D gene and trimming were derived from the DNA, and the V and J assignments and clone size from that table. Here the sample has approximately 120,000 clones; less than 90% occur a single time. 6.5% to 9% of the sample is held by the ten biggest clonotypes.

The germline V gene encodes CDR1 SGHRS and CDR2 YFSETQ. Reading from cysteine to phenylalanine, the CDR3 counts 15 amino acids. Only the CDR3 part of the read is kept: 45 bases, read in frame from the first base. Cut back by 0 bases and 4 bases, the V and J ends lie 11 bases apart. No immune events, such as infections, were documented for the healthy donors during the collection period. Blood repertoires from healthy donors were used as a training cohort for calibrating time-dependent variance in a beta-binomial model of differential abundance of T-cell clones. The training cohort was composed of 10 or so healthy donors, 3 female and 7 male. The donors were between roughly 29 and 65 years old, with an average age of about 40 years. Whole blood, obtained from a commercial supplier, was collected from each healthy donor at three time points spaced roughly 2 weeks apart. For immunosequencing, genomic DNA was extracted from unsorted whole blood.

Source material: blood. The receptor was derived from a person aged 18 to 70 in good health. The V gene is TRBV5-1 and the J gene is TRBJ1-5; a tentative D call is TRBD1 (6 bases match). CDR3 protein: CASSLEGGANQPQHF. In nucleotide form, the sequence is TGCGCCAGCAGCTTGGAGGGGGGGGCGAATCAGCCCCAGCATTTT.